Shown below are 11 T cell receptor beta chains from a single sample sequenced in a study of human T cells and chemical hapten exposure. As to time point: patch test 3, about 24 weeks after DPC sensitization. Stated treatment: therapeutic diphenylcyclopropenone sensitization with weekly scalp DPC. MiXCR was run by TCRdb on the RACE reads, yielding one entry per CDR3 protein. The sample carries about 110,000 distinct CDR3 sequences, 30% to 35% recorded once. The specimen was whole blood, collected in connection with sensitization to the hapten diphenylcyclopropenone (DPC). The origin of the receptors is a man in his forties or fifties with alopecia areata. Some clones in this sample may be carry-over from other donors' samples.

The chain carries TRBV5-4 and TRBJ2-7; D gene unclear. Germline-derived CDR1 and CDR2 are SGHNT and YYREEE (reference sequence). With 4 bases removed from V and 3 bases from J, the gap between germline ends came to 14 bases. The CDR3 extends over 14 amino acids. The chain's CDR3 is CASSLTSGSYEQYF. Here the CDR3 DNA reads TGTGCCAGCAGCCTAACTTCAGGAAGCTACGAGCAGTACTTC.

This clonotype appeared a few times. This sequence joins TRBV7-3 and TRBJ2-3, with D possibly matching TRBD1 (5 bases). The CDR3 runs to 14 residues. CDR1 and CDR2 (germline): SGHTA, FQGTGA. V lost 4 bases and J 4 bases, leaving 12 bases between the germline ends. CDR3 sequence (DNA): TGTGCCAGCAGCTCCTACCCAGGGTCAGATACGCAGTATTTT. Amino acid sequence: CASSSYPGSDTQYF.

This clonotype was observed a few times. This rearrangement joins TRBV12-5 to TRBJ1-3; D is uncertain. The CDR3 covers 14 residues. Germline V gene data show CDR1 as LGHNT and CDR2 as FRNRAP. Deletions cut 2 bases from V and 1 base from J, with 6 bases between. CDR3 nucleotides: TGTGCTAGTGGTTTGTCAGGATCTGGAAACACCATATATTTT. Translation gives CASGLSGSGNTIYF.

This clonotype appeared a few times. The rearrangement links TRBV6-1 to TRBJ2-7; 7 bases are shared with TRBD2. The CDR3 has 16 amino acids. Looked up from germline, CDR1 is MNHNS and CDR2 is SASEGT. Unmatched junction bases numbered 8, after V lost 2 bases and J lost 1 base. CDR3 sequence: CASSEIPSSGSYEQYV. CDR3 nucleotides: TGTGCCAGCAGTGAAATACCCTCTAGCGGATCCTACGAGCAGTACGTC.

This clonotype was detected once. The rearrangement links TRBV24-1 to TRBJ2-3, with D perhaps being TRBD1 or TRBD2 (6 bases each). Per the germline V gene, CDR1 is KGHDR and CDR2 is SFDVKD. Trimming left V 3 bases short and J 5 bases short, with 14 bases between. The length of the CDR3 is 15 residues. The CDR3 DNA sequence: TGTGCCACCAGTGATCGGGACGGAGGGGGAGATACGCAGTATTTT. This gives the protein CATSDRDGGGDTQYF.

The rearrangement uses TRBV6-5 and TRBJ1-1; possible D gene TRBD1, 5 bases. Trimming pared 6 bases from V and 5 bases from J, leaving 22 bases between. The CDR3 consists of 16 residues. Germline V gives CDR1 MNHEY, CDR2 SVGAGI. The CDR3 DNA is TGTGCCAGCAGGACACCTAAACTCGGGGCGCGGACTGAAGCTTTCTTT. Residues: CASRTPKLGARTEAFF.

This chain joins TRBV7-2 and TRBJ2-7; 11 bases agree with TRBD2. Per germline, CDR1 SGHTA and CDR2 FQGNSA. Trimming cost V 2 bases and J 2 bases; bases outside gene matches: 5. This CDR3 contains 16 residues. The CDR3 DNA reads TGTGCCAGCAGCTTACCACTAGCGGGAGCCCCCTACGAGCAGTACTTC. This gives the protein CASSLPLAGAPYEQYF.

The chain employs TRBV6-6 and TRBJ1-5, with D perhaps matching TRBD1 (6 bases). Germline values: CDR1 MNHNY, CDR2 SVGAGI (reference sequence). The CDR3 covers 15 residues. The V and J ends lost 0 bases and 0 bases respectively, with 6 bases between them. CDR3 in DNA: TGTGCCAGCAGTTACTCGGACAGTAGCAATCAGCCCCAGCATTTT. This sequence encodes CASSYSDSSNQPQHF.

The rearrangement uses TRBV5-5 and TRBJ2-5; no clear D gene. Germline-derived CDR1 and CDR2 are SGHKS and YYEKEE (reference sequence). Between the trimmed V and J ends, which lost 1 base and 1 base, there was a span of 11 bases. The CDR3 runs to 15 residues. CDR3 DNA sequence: TGTGCCAGCAGCTTGATTGGTACAGCCCAAGAGACCCAGTACTTC. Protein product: CASSLIGTAQETQYF.

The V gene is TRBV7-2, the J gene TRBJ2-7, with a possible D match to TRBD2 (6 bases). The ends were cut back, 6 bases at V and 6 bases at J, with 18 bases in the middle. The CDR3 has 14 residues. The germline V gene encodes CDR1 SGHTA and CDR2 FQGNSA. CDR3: CASSYNRDSVEQYV. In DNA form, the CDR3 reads TGTGCCAGCAGTTACAACCGGGACTCAGTCGAGCAGTACGTC.

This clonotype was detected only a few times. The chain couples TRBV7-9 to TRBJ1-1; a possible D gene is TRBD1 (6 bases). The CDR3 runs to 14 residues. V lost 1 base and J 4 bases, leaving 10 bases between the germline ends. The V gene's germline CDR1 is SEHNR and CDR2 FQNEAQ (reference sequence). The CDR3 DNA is TGTGCCAGCAGCTTAGAAGGGGGAGGCACTGAAGCTTTCTTT. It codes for CASSLEGGGTEAFF. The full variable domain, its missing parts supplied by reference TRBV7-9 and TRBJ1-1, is DTGVSQNPRHKITKRGQNVTFRCDPISEHNRLYWYRQTLGQGPEFLTYFQNEAQLEKSRLLSDRFSAERPKGSFSTLEIQRTEQGDSAMYLCASSLEGGGTEAFFGQGTRLTVV.